This T cell receptor (beta chain) was observed in a study of T cell clusters in autoimmune cytopenias. Background on the study: A median of roughly 53,000 TRB reads per sample yielded a median around 2,500 distinct clonotypes.

The V gene's germline CDR1 is LNHNV and CDR2 YYDKDF (reference sequence). The CDR3 loop spans 13 amino acids. TRB was amplified from about 270 ng of peripheral blood genomic DNA per sample. Overall study findings and caveats: The T cell clusters were defined only in silico, without experimental functional validation.

Multiplex touch-down PCR amplified TRB using TRB-A and TRB-B pools in one tube. TCRdb re-called the multiplex PCR reads; one entry per CDR3 protein, DNA not given. In all, the sample yields some 11,000 distinct CDR3 sequences. To note about this clonotype: Its antigen is still unknown.

This TCR came from a human donor with an autoimmune cytopenia or autoimmune hepatitis (not recorded which). Input material: peripheral blood. The V gene is TRBV15, the J gene TRBJ2-5; the TCRdb D gene call, TRBD1, has no DNA to confirm it. The CDR3: CATSRDPGETQYF.